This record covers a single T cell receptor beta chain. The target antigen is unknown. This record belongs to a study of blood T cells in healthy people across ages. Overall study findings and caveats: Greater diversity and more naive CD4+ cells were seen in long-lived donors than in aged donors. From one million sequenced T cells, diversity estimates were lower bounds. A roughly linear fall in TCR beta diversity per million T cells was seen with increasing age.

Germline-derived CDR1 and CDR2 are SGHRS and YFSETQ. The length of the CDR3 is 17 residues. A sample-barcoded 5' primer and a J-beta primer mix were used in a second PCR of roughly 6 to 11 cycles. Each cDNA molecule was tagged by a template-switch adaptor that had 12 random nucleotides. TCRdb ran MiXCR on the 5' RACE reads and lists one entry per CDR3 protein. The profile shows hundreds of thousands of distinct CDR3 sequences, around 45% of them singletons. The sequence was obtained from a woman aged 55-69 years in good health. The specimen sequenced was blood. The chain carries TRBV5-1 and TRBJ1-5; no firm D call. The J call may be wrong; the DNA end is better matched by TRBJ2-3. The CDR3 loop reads CASSLAPLERNAQPQYF. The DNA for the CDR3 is TGCGCCAGCAGCTTGGCCCCCTTGGAAAGGAACGCTCAGCCCCAGTATTTT.